The 11 T cell receptor beta chains reported below all come from one sample, sequenced in a study of OX40 agonist ivuxolimab in advanced cancers. Method: immunoSEQ multiplex PCR; TCRdb's copy keeps in-frame clones and lacks some. The data contain some 49,000 clones, less than 90% of them singletons. This material consisted of CD4+ or CD8+ T cells sorted from blood, taken in a trial of the OX40 agonist ivuxolimab. These receptors were taken from an adult with an advanced solid tumor such as melanoma, head and neck, liver or kidney cancer.

The J gene is TRBJ2-5, the V gene TRBV6-5; perhaps TRBD1 as D (6 bases). The CDR3 is made up of 15 amino acids. Germline V gives CDR1 MNHEY, CDR2 SVGAGI. V was clipped by 2 bases and J by 4 bases, with 14 bases between them. This chain's CDR3 is CASSYRERGGETQYF. The CDR3, as DNA: TGTGCCAGCAGTTACAGGGAGCGAGGGGGAGAGACCCAGTACTTC.

The sample holds one count of this clone. The CDR3 sequence: CASSRDRFDEKLFF. In DNA form, the CDR3 reads TGTGCCAGCAGCAGAGACAGGTTTGATGAAAAACTGTTTTTT. The rearrangement uses TRBV5-4 and TRBJ1-4, with D possibly matching TRBD1 (6 bases). Trimming cost V 4 bases and J 6 bases, with 13 bases left between them. Germline V gene data show CDR1 as SGHNT and CDR2 as YYREEE (reference sequence). The CDR3 sequence is 14 residues long.

The gene calls are TRBV10-2 and TRBJ1-1, with 9 bases identical to TRBD1. J lost 7 bases, V lost 6 bases, and 6 bases had no gene match. CDR1 WSHSY and CDR2 SAAADI come from the germline V gene. The CDR3 length is 13 residues. CDR3 region: CASSLQGADEAFF. In DNA form, the CDR3 reads TGCGCCAGCAGCCTACAGGGGGCCGATGAAGCTTTCTTT.

The chain carries TRBV6-1 and TRBJ2-1, with a weak D call TRBD1 (6 bases). V lost 3 bases, J lost 8 bases, and 17 bases lay in between. Germline CDR1 reads MNHNS; CDR2 reads SASEGT. This CDR3 has 15 residues. The CDR3 DNA sequence: TGTGCCAGCAGTGATCCACAGACCTACAGGGATGAGCAGTTCTTC. Translation: CASSDPQTYRDEQFF.

The chain couples TRBV11-2 to TRBJ1-4; maybe TRBD1 (5 bases). The CDR3 covers 17 residues. Per the germline V gene, CDR1 is SGHAT and CDR2 is FQNNGV. V lost 5 bases and J lost 0, with 16 bases in between. This CDR3 is CASSQDLATATNEKLFF. CDR3 sequence (DNA): TGTGCCAGCAGCCAAGATTTGGCGACAGCAACTAATGAAAAACTGTTTTTT. The full variable domain, with the rest looked up from reference TRBV11-2 and TRBJ1-4, is EAGVAQSPRYKIIEKRQSVAFWCNPISGHATLYWYQQILGQGPKLLIQFQNNGVVDDSQLPKDRFSAERLKGVDSTLKIQPAKLEDSAVYLCASSQDLATATNEKLFFGSGTQLSVL.

This sequence joins TRBV6-1 and TRBJ2-7, with D possibly called TRBD1 or TRBD2 (5 bases each). V lost 4 bases and J lost 3, with 16 bases in between. CDR3 length: 15 residues. From germline, CDR1 is MNHNS and CDR2 SASEGT. The CDR3 DNA follows: TGTGCCAGCAGTGGGGGTCTTGAGGGGATCTACGAGCAGTACTTC. It is translated as CASSGGLEGIYEQYF.

The rearrangement uses TRBV11-3 and TRBJ2-3, with TRBD2 matching 11 bases. The CDR3 spans 15 residues. CDR1 is SGHNT, CDR2 YENEEA, per germline. Trimming removed 5 bases from V and 2 bases from J; junction bases left unmatched: 3. The CDR3 protein is CASSKGLADTDTQYF. CDR3 nucleotides: TGTGCCAGCAGCAAGGGACTAGCGGACACAGATACGCAGTATTTT.

The V and J genes are TRBV6-5 and TRBJ1-1; D might be TRBD1 (6 bases). In germline, CDR1 is MNHEY, CDR2 SVGAGI. This CDR3 has 14 amino acids. V lost 6 bases and J lost 3, with 14 bases in between. The CDR3 nucleotides are TGTGCCAGCAGCTCGGCCCAGGGGTACACTGAAGCTTTCTTT. This gives the protein CASSSAQGYTEAFF.

The chain uses TRBV28 and TRBJ2-7; D is unresolved. The CDR3 contains 15 residues. V lost 3 bases to trimming and J lost 0 bases, with 12 bases between them. Germline values: CDR1 MDHEN, CDR2 SYDVKM. CDR3 nucleotides: TGTGCCAGCAGTTTTTCACGCGGCAGCTCCTACGAGCAGTACTTC. It translates to CASSFSRGSSYEQYF.

V usage is TRBV5-1 and J usage is TRBJ2-2; no definite D call. The V gene lost 0 bases and the J gene lost 5 bases, with 11 bases spanning the gap. The CDR3 sequence is 15 residues long. The germline CDR1 and CDR2 sequences are SGHRS and YFSETQ. CDR3 coding DNA: TGCGCCAGCAGCTTGGACAGTCGAAGGACCGGGGAGCTGTTTTTT. This gives the protein CASSLDSRRTGELFF. The full variable domain, with the rest looked up from reference TRBV5-1 and TRBJ2-2, is KAGVTQTPRYLIKTRGQQVTLSCSPISGHRSVSWYQQTPGQGLQFLFEYFSETQRNKGNFPGRFSGRQFSNSRSEMNVSTLELGDSALYLCASSLDSRRTGELFFGEGSRLTVL.

This chain joins TRBV5-8 and TRBJ2-3, with D perhaps matching TRBD1 (5 bases). CDR3 length: 13 residues. Germline CDR1 and CDR2: SGHTS and YDEGEE. V shed 4 bases and J shed 3 bases, with 9 bases lying between them. CDR3 nucleotide sequence: TGTGCCAGCAGCCCCCGACAGACAGATACGCAGTATTTT. It yields the protein CASSPRQTDTQYF.